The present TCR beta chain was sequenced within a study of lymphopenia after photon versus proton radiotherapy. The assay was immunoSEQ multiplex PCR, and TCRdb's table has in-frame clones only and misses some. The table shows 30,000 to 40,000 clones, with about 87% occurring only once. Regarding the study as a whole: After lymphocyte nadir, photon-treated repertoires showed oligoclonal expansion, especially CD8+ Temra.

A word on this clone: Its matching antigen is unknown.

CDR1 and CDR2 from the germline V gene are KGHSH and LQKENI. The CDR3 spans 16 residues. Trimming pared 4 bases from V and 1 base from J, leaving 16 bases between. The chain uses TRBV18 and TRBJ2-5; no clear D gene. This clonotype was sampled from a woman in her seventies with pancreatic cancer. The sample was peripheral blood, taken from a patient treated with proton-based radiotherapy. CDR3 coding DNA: TGTGCCAGCTCACTATTTCGGCCGCCACCCCAAGAGACCCAGTACTTC. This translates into CASSLFRPPPQETQYF.